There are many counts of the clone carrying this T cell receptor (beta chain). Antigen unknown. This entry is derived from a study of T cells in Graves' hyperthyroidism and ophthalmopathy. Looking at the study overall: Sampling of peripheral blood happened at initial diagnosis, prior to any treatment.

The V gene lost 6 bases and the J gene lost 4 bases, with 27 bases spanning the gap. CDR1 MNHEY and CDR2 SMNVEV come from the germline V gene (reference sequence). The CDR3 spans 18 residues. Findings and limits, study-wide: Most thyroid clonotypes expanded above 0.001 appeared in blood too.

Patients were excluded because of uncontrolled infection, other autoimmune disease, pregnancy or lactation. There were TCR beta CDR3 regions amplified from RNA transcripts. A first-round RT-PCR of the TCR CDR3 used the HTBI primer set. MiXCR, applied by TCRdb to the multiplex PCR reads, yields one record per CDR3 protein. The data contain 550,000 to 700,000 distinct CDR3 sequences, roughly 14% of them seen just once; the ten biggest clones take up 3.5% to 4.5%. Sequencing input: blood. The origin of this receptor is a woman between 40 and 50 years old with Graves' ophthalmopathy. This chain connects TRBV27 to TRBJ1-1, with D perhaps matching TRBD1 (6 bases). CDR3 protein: CASSLLGGALGHRTEAFF. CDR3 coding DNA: TGTGCCAGCAGCCTACTAGGGGGGGCTTTAGGCCACCGCACTGAAGCTTTCTTT.